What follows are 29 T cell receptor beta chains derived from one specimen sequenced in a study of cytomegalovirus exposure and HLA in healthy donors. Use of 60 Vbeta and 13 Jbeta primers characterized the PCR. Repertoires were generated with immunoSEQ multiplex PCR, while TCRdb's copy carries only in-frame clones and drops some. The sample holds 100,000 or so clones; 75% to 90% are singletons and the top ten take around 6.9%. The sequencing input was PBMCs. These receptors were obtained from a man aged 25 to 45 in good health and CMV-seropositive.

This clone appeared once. The CDR3: CASSLEGQGVTDTQYF. In nucleotides, the CDR3 is TGCGCCAGCAGCTTAGAGGGACAGGGGGTTACAGATACGCAGTATTTT. V and J are TRBV5-1 and TRBJ2-3; 11 bases agree with TRBD1. V dropped 2 bases and J dropped 3; count of bases not matched to a gene: 5. The CDR3 is made up of 16 amino acids. CDR1 and CDR2 (germline): SGHRS, YFSETQ. Variable domain in full (rest from reference TRBV5-1 and TRBJ2-3): KAGVTQTPRYLIKTRGQQVTLSCSPISGHRSVSWYQQTPGQGLQFLFEYFSETQRNKGNFPGRFSGRQFSNSRSEMNVSTLELGDSALYLCASSLEGQGVTDTQYFGPGTRLTVL.

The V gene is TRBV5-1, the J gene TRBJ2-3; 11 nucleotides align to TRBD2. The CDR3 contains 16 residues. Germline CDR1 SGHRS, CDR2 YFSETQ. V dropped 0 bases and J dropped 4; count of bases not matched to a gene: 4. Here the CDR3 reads CASSLGLAGRADTQYF. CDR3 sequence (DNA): TGCGCCAGCAGCTTGGGACTAGCGGGGCGCGCAGATACGCAGTATTTT.

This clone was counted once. CDR3 DNA sequence: TGCGCCAGCAGAAACTTTCCGGCGGATTCACCCCTCCACTTT. It translates to CASRNFPADSPLHF. The V and J genes are TRBV4-1 and TRBJ1-6; D gene unclear. Between the trimmed V and J ends, which lost 6 bases and 8 bases, there was a span of 14 bases. The CDR3 is made up of 14 amino acids. Germline values: CDR1 MGHRA, CDR2 YSYEKL.

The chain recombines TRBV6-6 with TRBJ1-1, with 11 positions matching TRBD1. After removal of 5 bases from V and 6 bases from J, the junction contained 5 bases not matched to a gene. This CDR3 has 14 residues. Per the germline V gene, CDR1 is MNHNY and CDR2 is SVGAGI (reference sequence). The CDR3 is CASSRGTGGSEAFF. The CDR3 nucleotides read TGTGCCAGCAGTCGCGGGACAGGGGGGTCTGAAGCTTTCTTT.

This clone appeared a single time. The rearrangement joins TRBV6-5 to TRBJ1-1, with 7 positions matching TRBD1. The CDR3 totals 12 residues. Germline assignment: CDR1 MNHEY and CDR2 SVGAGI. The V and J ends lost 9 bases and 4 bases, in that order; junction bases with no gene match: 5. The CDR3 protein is CARDRVCTEAFF. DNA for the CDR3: TGTGCCAGAGACAGGGTCTGCACTGAAGCTTTCTTT.

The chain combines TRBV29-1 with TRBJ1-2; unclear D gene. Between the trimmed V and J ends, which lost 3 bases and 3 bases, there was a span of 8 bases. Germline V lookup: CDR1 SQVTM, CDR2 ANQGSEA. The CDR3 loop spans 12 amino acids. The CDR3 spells CSVDGSDYGYTF. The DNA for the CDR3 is TGCAGCGTTGACGGCAGCGACTATGGCTACACCTTC.

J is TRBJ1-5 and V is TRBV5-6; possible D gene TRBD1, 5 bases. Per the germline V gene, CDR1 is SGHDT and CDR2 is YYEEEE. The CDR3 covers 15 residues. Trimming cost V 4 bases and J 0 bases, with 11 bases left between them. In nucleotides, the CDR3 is TGTGCCAGCAGCGCCCAGGGTTATAGCAATCAGCCCCAGCATTTT. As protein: CASSAQGYSNQPQHF.

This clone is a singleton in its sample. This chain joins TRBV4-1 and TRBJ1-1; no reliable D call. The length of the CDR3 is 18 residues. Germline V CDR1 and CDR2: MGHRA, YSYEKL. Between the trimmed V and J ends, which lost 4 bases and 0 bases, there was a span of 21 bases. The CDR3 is CASSRYPPTFTMNTEAFF. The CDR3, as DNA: TGCGCCAGCAGCCGCTACCCGCCAACTTTCACGATGAACACTGAAGCTTTCTTT.

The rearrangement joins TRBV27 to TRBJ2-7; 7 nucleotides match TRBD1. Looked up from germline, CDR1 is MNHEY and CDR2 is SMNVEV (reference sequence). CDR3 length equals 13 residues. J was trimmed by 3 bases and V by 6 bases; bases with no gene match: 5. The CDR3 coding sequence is TGTGCCAGCAGCGAGGGGGCGGGCTACGAGCAGTACTTC. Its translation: CASSEGAGYEQYF.

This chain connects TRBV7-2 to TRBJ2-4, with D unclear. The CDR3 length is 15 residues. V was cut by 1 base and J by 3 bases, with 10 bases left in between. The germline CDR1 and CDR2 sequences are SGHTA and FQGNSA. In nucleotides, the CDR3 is TGTGCCAGCAGCTTAGAAGCCAATCGCAAAAACATTCAGTACTTC. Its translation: CASSLEANRKNIQYF.

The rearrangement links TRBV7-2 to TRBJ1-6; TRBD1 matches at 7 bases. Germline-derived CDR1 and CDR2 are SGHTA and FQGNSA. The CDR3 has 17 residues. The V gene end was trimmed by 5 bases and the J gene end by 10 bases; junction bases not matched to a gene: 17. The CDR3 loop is CASSPSSGTVMGSPLHF. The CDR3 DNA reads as TGTGCCAGCAGCCCTAGCTCCGGGACAGTCATGGGGTCACCCCTCCACTTT.

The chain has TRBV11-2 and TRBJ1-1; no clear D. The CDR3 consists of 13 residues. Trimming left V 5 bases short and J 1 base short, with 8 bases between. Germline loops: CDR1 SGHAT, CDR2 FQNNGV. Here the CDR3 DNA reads TGTGCCAGCAGCCTATCCCGGAACACTGAAGCTTTCTTT. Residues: CASSLSRNTEAFF.

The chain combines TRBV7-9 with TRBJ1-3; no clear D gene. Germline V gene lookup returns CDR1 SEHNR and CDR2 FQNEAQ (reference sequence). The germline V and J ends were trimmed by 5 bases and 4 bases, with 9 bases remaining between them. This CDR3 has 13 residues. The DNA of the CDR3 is TGTGCCAGCAGCCCGCTGGCCGGAAACACCATATATTTT. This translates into CASSPLAGNTIYF.

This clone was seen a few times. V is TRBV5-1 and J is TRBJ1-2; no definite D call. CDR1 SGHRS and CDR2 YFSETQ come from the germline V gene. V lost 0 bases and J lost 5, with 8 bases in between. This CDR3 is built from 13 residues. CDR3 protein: CASSLGVSYGYTF. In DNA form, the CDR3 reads TGCGCCAGCAGCTTGGGAGTCTCGTATGGCTACACCTTC.

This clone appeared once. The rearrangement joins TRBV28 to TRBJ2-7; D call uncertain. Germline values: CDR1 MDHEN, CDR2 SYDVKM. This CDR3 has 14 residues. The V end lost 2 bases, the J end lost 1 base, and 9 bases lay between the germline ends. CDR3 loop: CASSLSGASYEQYF. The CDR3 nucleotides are TGTGCCAGCAGTTTAAGTGGAGCTTCCTACGAGCAGTACTTC. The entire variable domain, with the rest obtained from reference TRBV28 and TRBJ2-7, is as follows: DVKVTQSSRYLVKRTGEKVFLECVQDMDHENMFWYRQDPGLGLRLIYFSYDVKMKEKGDIPEGYSVSREKKERFSLILESASTNQTSMYLCASSLSGASYEQYFGPGTRLTVT.

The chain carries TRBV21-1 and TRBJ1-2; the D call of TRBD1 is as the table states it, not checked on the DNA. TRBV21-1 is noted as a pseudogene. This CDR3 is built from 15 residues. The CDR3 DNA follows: TGTGCCAGCAGCAAAGAGGTCATCCAGGACTATGGCTACACCTTC. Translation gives CASSKEVIQDYGYTF.

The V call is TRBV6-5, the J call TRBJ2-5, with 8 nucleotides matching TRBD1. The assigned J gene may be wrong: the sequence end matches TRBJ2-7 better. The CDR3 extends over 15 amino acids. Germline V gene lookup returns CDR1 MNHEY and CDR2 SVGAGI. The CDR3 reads CASRRDRGGVYEQYF. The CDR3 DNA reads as TGTGCCAGCAGGCGAGACAGGGGAGGTGTCTACGAGCAGTACTTC.

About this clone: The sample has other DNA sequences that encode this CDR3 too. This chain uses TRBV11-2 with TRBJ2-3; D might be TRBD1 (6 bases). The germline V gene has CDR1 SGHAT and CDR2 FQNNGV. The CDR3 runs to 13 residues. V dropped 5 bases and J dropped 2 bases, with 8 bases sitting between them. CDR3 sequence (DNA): TGTGCCAGCAGCAGGGGGTCCACAGATACGCAGTATTTT. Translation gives CASSRGSTDTQYF.

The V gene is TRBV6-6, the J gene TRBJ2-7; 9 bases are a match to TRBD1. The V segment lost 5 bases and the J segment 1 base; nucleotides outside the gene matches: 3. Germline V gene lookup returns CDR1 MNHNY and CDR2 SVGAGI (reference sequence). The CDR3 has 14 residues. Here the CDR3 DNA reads TGTGCCAGCAGTCCCGGGACAGGGTCCTACGAGCAGTACTTC. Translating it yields CASSPGTGSYEQYF.

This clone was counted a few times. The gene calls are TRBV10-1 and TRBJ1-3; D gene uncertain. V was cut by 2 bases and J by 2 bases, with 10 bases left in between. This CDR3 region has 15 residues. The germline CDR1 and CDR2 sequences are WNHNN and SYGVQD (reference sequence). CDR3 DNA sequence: TGCGCCAGCAGTGAGGCTGGAGGGCCTGGAAACACCATATATTTT. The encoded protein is CASSEAGGPGNTIYF.

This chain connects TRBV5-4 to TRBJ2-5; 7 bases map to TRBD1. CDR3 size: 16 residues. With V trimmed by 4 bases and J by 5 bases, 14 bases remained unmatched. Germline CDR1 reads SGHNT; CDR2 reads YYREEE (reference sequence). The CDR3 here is CASSPPLVDRAETQYF. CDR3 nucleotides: TGTGCCAGCAGCCCCCCCCTTGTCGACAGGGCGGAGACCCAGTACTTC.

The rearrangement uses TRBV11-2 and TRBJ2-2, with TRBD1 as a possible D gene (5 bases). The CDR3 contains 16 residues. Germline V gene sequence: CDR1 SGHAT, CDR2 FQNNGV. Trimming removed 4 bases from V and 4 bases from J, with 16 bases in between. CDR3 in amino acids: CASSSTLRGTTGELFF. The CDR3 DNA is TGTGCCAGCAGCTCAACTCTTAGGGGAACCACCGGGGAGCTGTTTTTT. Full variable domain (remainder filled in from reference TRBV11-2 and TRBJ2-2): EAGVAQSPRYKIIEKRQSVAFWCNPISGHATLYWYQQILGQGPKLLIQFQNNGVVDDSQLPKDRFSAERLKGVDSTLKIQPAKLEDSAVYLCASSSTLRGTTGELFFGEGSRLTVL.

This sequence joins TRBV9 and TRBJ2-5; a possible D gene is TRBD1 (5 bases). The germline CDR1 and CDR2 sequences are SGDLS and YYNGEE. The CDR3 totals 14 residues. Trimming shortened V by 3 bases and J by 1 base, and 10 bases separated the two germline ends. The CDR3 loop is CASSARQTQETQYF. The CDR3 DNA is TGTGCCAGCAGCGCCAGACAGACCCAAGAGACCCAGTACTTC.

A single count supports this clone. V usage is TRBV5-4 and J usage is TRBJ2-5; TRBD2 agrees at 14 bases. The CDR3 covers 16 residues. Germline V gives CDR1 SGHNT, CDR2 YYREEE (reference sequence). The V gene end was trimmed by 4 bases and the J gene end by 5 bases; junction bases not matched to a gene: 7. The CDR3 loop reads CASSLGTSGGLETQYF. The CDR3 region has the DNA TGTGCCAGCAGCCTCGGGACTAGCGGGGGTCTGGAGACCCAGTACTTC. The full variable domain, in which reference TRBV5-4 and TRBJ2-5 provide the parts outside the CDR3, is ETGVTQSPTHLIKTRGQQVTLRCSSQSGHNTVSWYQQALGQGPQFIFQYYREEENGRGNFPPRFSGLQFPNYSSELNVNALELDDSALYLCASSLGTSGGLETQYFGPGTRLLVL.

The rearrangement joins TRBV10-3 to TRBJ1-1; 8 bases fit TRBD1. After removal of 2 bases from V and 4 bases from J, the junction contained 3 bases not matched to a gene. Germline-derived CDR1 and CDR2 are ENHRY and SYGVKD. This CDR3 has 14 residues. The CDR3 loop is CAISETGGGTEAFF. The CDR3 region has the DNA TGTGCCATCAGTGAGACAGGGGGTGGCACTGAAGCTTTCTTT.

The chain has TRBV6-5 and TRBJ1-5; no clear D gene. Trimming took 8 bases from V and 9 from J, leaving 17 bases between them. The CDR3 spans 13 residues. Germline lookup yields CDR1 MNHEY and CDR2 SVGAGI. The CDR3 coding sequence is TGTGCCAGCGGCGGGCTGGGCGGGAGGCCCCAGCATTTT. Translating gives CASGGLGGRPQHF.

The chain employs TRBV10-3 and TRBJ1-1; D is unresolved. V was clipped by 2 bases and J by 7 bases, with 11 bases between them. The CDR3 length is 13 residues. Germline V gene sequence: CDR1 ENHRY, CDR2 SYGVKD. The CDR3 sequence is CAISETGSGEAFF. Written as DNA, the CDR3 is TGTGCCATCAGTGAGACGGGGTCGGGTGAAGCTTTCTTT.

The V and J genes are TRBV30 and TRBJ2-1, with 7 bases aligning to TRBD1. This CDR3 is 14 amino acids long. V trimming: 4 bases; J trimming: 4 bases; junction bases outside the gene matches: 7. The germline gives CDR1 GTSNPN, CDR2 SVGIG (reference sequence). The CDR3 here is CAWTRDSLYNEQFF. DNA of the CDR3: TGTGCCTGGACCCGGGACAGCTTATACAATGAGCAGTTCTTC. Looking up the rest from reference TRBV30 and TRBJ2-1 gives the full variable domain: SQTIHQWPATLVQPVGSPLSLECTVEGTSNPNLYWYRQAAGRGLQLLFYSVGIGQISSEVPQNLSASRPQDRQFILSSKKLLLSDSGFYLCAWTRDSLYNEQFFGPGTRLTVL.

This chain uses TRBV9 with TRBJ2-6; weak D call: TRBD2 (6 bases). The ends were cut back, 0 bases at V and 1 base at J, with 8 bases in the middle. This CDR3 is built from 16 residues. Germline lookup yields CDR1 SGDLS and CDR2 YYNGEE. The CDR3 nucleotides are TGTGCCAGCAGCGTAGAGGCGGGATCTGGGGCCAACGTCCTGACTTTC. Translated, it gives CASSVEAGSGANVLTF.